The 2 T cell receptor beta chains presented below share a single source sample, sequenced in a study of siplizumab effects on memory and regulatory T cells. The protocol was immunoSEQ multiplex PCR, while the TCRdb copy is restricted to in-frame clones and leaves out a portion. Here the sample spans about 91,000 clones, 90% to 95% being singletons. The specimen sequenced was CD8+ T cells sorted from blood. The receptor set was obtained from a human donor in good health.

V gene TRBV15 combines with J gene TRBJ1-4, with a weak D call TRBD1 (5 bases). The CDR3 is made up of 14 amino acids. Per germline, CDR1 LNHNV and CDR2 YYDKDF (reference sequence). V lost 1 base to trimming and J lost 7 bases, with 10 bases between them. The CDR3 DNA reads TGTGCCACCAGCAGAGCTGGGAGGGGTGAAAAACTGTTTTTT. Its protein is CATSRAGRGEKLFF.

CDR3 loop: CASSQDTPSADTQYF. The CDR3 bases are TGCGCCAGCAGCCAAGATACGCCATCGGCAGATACGCAGTATTTT. The chain links TRBV4-3 to TRBJ2-3, with D hard to call. The V end was cut by 0 bases, the J end by 4 bases, with 11 bases between. Per the germline V gene, CDR1 is LGHNA and CDR2 is YSLEER. This CDR3 is built from 15 residues.